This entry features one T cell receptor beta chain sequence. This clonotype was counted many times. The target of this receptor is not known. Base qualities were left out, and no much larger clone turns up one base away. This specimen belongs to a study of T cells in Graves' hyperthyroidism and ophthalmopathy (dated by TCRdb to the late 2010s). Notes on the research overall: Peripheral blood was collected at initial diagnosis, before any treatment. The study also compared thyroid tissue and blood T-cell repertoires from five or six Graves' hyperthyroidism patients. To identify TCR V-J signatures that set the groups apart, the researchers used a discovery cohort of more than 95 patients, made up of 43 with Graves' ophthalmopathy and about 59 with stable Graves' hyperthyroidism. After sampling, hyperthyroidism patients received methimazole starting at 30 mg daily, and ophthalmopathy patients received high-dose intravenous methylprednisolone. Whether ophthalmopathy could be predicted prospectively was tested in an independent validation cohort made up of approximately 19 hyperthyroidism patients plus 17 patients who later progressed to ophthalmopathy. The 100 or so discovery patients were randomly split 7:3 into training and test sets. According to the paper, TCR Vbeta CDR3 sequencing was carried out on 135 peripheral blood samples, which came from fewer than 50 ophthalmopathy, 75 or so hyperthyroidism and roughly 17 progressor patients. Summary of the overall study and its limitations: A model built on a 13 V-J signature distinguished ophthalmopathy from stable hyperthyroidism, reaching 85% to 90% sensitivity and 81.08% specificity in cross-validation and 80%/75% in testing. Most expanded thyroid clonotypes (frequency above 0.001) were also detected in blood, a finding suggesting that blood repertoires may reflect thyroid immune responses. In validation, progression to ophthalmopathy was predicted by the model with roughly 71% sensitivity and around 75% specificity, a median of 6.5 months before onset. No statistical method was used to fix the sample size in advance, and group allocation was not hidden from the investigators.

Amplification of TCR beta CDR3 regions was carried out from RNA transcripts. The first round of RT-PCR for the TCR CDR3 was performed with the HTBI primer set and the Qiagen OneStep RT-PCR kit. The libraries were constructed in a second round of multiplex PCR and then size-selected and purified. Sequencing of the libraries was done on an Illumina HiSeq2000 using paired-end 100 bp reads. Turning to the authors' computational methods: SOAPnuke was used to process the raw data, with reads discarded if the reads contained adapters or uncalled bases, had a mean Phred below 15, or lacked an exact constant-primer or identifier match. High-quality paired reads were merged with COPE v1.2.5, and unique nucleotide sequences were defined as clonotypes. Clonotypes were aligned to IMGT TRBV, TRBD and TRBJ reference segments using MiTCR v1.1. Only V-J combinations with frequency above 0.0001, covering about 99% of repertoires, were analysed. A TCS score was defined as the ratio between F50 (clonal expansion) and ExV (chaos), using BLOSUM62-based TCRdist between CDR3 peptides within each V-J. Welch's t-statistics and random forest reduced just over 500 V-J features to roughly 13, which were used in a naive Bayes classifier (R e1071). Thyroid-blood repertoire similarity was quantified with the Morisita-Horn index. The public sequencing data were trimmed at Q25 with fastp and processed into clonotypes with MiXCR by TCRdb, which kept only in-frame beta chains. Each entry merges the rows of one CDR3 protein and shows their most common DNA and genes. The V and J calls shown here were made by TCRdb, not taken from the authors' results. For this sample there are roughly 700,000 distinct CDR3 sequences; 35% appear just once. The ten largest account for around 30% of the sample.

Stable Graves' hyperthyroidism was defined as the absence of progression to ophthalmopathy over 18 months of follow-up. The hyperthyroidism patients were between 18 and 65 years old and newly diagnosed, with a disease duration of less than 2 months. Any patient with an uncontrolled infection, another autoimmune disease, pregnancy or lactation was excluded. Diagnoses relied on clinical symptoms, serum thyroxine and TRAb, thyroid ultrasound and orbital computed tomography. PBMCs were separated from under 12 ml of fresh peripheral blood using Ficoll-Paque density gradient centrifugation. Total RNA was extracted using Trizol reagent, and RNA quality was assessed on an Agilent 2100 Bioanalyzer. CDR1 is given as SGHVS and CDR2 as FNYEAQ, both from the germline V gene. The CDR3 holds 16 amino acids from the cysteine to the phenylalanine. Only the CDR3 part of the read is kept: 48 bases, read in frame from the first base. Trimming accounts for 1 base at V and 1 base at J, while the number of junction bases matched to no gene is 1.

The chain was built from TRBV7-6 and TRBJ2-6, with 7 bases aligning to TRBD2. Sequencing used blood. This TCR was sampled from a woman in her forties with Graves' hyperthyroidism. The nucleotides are TGTGCCAGCAGCTTAGTGGGAGGGTCTGGGGCCAACGTCCTGACTTTC. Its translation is CASSLVGGSGANVLTF.